This record concerns one TCR beta chain sequence. Its antigen is still unknown. V shed 4 bases and J shed 5 bases, with 12 bases lying between them. Per the germline V gene, CDR1 is SGHTA and CDR2 is FQGNSA. This CDR3 contains 13 residues. Sequenced by immunoSEQ multiplex PCR; TCRdb stores in-frame clones only, minus some. Altogether tens of thousands of clones are present, under 90% being singletons, with the ten largest covering 1.2% to 1.5%. This sample is part of a study of T cell responses to AZD1222 COVID-19 vaccine. Study-wide findings and caveats: Among the donors, most were white British and more were female, and clonal diversity was possibly underestimated.

The source material was peripheral blood, sampled 28 days after the second AZD1222 dose. The chain combines TRBV7-2 with TRBJ2-7; D is possibly TRBD1 (6 bases). This receptor was obtained from an adult who received the AZD1222 COVID-19 vaccine. The CDR3 bases are TGTGCCAGCAGCTACAGGGAGAACAACGAGCAGTACTTC. As protein: CASSYRENNEQYF.